This paragraph covers one T cell receptor beta chain sequence. Its specific antigen is unknown. There are no base qualities to consult, and no much larger clone falls within one base. This sample is part of a study of beta chain features in type 1 diabetes (dated by TCRdb to between 2018 and 2020). About the study as a whole: Patients and healthy donors did not differ in mean age, gender distribution, total cell number or subset yield. Regulatory and stem cell-like memory subsets were obtained from only 8 patients and about eight healthy donors, while naive and central memory subsets were obtained from all 30 or so donors. The study compared TCRB repertoires of sorted circulating CD4+ T cell subsets between recently diagnosed type 1 diabetes patients and matched healthy donors. A total of around 110,000,000 sorted cells were examined across all samples, and a strong correlation was observed between cell number per subset and RNA yield. General study outcomes and caveats: Only small numbers of individuals were included in the HLA sub-analyses, which left unresolved whether HLA type had any influence on TCRB rearrangement. Patients with type 1 diabetes made fewer insertions and deleted more nucleotides at VDJ recombination sites, implying thymic rearrangement abnormalities. The naive, central memory and regulatory TCRB repertoires appeared to resemble one another more closely among patients than among healthy donors. Shorter templates might be favored by PCR, yet because patient and control samples were amplified and corrected together, any such skew would affect both groups equally. In all four CD4+ subsets, TCRB CDR3 length was moderately but significantly shorter in type 1 diabetes patients. Because cDNA rather than genomic DNA was sequenced, highly expressing activated cells could have been over-represented, although no difference in activation and CD3 levels was found between groups.

From each donor, a single peripheral blood sample of approximately 0.11 L on average was drawn into heparinised tubes. Using a panel that included CD45RO, CCR7, CD25, CD127, CD95 and CD27, naive, central memory, regulatory and stem cell-like memory CD4+ T cells were sorted on a BD FACSAria II. Purity was above 95% for every sorted population. PBMCs were isolated immediately by Lymphoprep density gradient centrifugation and stained directly without culture. Samples were stained and sorted in pairs, with one healthy donor and one patient per experiment, so that batch effects were minimized. From a lookup of the germline V gene, CDR1 and CDR2 are SGHDT and YYEEEE. From cysteine to phenylalanine, the CDR3 is 14 amino acids long. The entry retains the CDR3 DNA only, 42 bases that are in frame from base 1. The germline ends are 11 bases apart after V is trimmed by 2 bases and J by 5 bases. All of the isolated RNA was reverse transcribed with the High Capacity cDNA Reverse Transcription Kit, so expressed TCRB transcripts were sequenced. Naive, central memory and regulatory T cell samples underwent deep immunoSEQ sequencing, averaging around 4 million total reads per sample. After sorted cells were lysed in RLT buffer, RNA was extracted with DNase-treated RNeasy Micro or Mini kits, with the choice depending on cell number. To prevent cross-contamination, every cell subset was processed on its own, while patient and healthy donor samples were processed together. The immunoSEQ multiplex PCR was used to amplify TCRB sequences from cDNA, yielding 87-bp fragments that span the CDR3 region. The amplicons were sequenced using the Illumina HiSeq platform. For the original study's pipeline: PCR bias was computationally corrected using synthetic template baselines, reads within Hamming distance 2 were collapsed, and singletons that could not be merged were discarded. Reads were aligned against IMGT so that V, D and J genes, CDR3 length and insertions or deletions at six rearrangement sites could be assigned. Within each subset, clonotype counts were normalized to sorted cell number, and only after that were true diversity and Gini coefficients computed with the tcR R package. The overlap coefficient, calculated on TCRB nucleotide sequences, was used to measure repertoire sharing. Out-of-frame TCRB sequences from naive cells were analyzed as a proxy for the pre-selection repertoire. The table was pulled from immuneACCESS by TCRdb, which kept in-frame rearrangements only. Such tables lose some clones; where checked, under half of the loss comes from unresolved V genes, and the rest has no known cause. V and J calls and clone size are as listed in that table; D and trimming were resolved from the DNA. The sample includes a few hundred thousand clones, with roughly an eighth observed a single time. The biggest ten clones account for 0.017% of the sample.

The sequenced sample consisted of naive CD4+ T cells from blood. Sample cell subset or site, as interpreted from the label and publication: true naive CD4+ T cells. The sequence derives from a man in his thirties or forties with type 1 diabetes. The sequence is built from TRBV5-6 and TRBJ1-5, and TRBD1 may be the D gene, going by 6 matching bases. The CDR3 protein sequence reads: CASSLPGVHQPQHF. The nucleotides are TGTGCCAGCAGCTTACCAGGGGTGCATCAGCCCCAGCATTTT.